These 23 T cell receptor beta chains originate from one sample sequenced in a study of blood T cell repertoires in COVID-19. Sequencing used immunoSEQ multiplex PCR; TCRdb keeps in-frame clones, though not all of them. This sample has some 250,000 clones; approximately 85% occur once, and the top ten carry 12%. Material for sequencing was peripheral blood. These receptors were obtained from a woman aged 60 to 75 with active or convalescent COVID-19.

In its sample, this clone was seen once. V usage is TRBV11-2 and J usage is TRBJ2-3; 7 bases line up with TRBD2. Trimming removed 8 bases from V and 4 bases from J; junction bases left unmatched: 12. Germline CDR1 reads SGHAT; CDR2 reads FQNNGV. The CDR3 totals 15 residues. CDR3 sequence: CASRHKTSSPDTQYF. CDR3 nucleotide sequence: TGTGCCAGCCGCCATAAGACTAGCTCCCCAGATACGCAGTATTTT.

The CDR3 loop is CATSPGDRPSNYGYTF. In DNA, the CDR3 is TGTGCCACTTCCCCCGGGGACAGGCCCTCTAACTATGGCTACACCTTC. V gene TRBV2 combines with J gene TRBJ1-2; 8 bases agree with TRBD1. CDR1 SNHLY and CDR2 FYNNEI come from the germline V gene. J lost 0 bases, V lost 10 bases, and 13 bases had no gene match. The CDR3 is 16 residues long. Complete variable domain (other parts from reference TRBV2 and TRBJ1-2): EPEVTQTPSHQVTQMGQEVILRCVPISNHLYFYWYRQILGQKVEFLVSFYNNEISEKSEIFDDQFSVERPDGSNFTLKIRSTKLEDSAMYFCATSPGDRPSNYGYTFGSGTRLTVV.

The chain links TRBV21-1 to TRBJ2-7; TRBD2, as called in the table, went unchecked against the DNA. TRBV21-1 is assigned pseudogene status. This CDR3 region has 15 residues. The CDR3 here is CASSKGGGAIYEQYF. The CDR3 DNA follows: TGTGCCAGCAGCAAAGGAGGGGGGGCGATCTACGAGCAGTACTTC.

This clone has a handful of counts. The chain links TRBV29-1 to TRBJ1-2, with 7 bases matching TRBD1. CDR1 is SQVTM, CDR2 ANQGSEA, per germline. The CDR3 is 15 amino acids. The V segment lost 7 bases and the J segment 4 bases; nucleotides outside the gene matches: 15. CDR3 sequence reads: CSADTPRQGLYGYTF. DNA of the CDR3: TGCAGCGCCGATACACCCCGACAGGGACTCTATGGCTACACCTTC.

The CDR3 reads CASSDSPTGEFYGYTF. The CDR3, as DNA: TGTGCCAGCAGTGACTCCCCAACAGGGGAATTCTATGGCTACACCTTC. The chain recombines TRBV6-4 with TRBJ1-2, with 7 bases that match TRBD1. The CDR3 runs 16 residues. V lost 0 bases to trimming and J lost 4 bases; unmatched junction nucleotides: 8. Germline CDR1 is MRHNA and CDR2 is SNTAGT.

V and J are TRBV5-1 and TRBJ1-1, with 7 bases that match TRBD1. The junction had 16 bases not matched to a gene; V was cut back by 4 bases and J by 1 base. Germline V gives CDR1 SGHRS, CDR2 YFSETQ. This CDR3 contains 18 residues. The CDR3 loop is CASSPPDRSTGRNTEAFF. The CDR3 DNA sequence: TGCGCCAGCAGCCCACCGGACAGGTCAACCGGGCGGAACACTGAAGCTTTCTTT. The full variable domain, with the rest looked up from reference TRBV5-1 and TRBJ1-1, is KAGVTQTPRYLIKTRGQQVTLSCSPISGHRSVSWYQQTPGQGLQFLFEYFSETQRNKGNFPGRFSGRQFSNSRSEMNVSTLELGDSALYLCASSPPDRSTGRNTEAFFGQGTRLTVV.

V and J are TRBV29-1 and TRBJ2-3, with unresolved D. V was trimmed by 6 bases and J by 0 bases, leaving 7 bases between them. Germline CDR1 is SQVTM and CDR2 is ANQGSEA. The CDR3 length is 12 residues. The CDR3 reads CSVETSTDTQYF. The CDR3 DNA reads TGCAGCGTGGAAACTAGCACAGATACGCAGTATTTT.

The chain is built from TRBV5-1 and TRBJ2-7; D is perhaps TRBD1 (6 bases). Trimming stripped 4 bases from V and 6 bases from J, with 14 bases between. This CDR3 contains 13 residues. Germline V gene lookup returns CDR1 SGHRS and CDR2 YFSETQ. The CDR3 region is CASSAQGSVEQYF. As DNA, the CDR3 is TGCGCCAGCAGCGCACAGGGCAGTGTCGAGCAGTACTTC. Full variable domain (outside the CDR3, taken from reference TRBV5-1 and TRBJ2-7): KAGVTQTPRYLIKTRGQQVTLSCSPISGHRSVSWYQQTPGQGLQFLFEYFSETQRNKGNFPGRFSGRQFSNSRSEMNVSTLELGDSALYLCASSAQGSVEQYFGPGTRLTVT.

Worth noting for this clone: Different DNA sequences within this sample yield the same CDR3. The chain employs TRBV10-3 and TRBJ1-5; D gene unclear. Germline CDR1 reads ENHRY; CDR2 reads SYGVKD. V lost 0 bases and J lost 5, with 2 bases in between. The CDR3 runs 12 residues. CDR3 residues: CAISESDQPQHF. DNA of the CDR3: TGTGCCATCAGTGAGTCCGATCAGCCCCAGCATTTT.

The V and J genes are TRBV5-6 and TRBJ2-7, with TRBD2 matching over 7 bases. V trimming: 1 base; J trimming: 2 bases; junction bases outside the gene matches: 6. Germline V gene data show CDR1 as SGHDT and CDR2 as YYEEEE. The length of the CDR3 is 15 residues. The CDR3 spells CASSLMGGGPYEQYF. CDR3 bases: TGTGCCAGCAGCTTGATGGGCGGGGGACCCTACGAGCAGTACTTC.

In its sample, this clone was seen a few times. V is TRBV5-1 and J is TRBJ1-2; 12 nucleotides agree with TRBD1. Germline V gene sequence: CDR1 SGHRS, CDR2 YFSETQ. Trimming at V came to 7 bases and at J to 8 bases, leaving 9 bases not matched to a gene. This CDR3 spans 14 amino acids. As DNA, the CDR3 is TGCGCCAGCGAACCGGGACAGGGGGCGAGGGGCTACACCTTC. Translation gives CASEPGQGARGYTF.

V is TRBV3-1 (or the pseudogene TRBV3-2) and J is TRBJ2-4; tentatively, D is TRBD2 (7 bases). Germline-derived CDR1 and CDR2 are LGHDT and YNNKEL (reference sequence). Between the trimmed V and J ends, which lost 4 bases and 15 bases, there was a span of 16 bases. This CDR3 has 12 amino acids. DNA for the CDR3: TGTGCCAGCAGCCCGACGGAGGGGGGGTGGTACTTC. The encoded protein is CASSPTEGGWYF.

In its sample, this clone was seen many times. The CDR3 protein is CASSHPAGNNSPLHF. The CDR3 nucleotides are TGCGCCAGCAGCCACCCCGCGGGCAATAATTCACCCCTCCACTTT. V usage is TRBV4-1 and J usage is TRBJ1-6; D remains unclear. The CDR3 has 15 residues. V gave up 3 bases and J gave up 5 bases, with 11 bases separating them. Germline V gene sequence: CDR1 MGHRA, CDR2 YSYEKL.

V and J are TRBV6-1 and TRBJ1-1, with 9 nucleotides matching TRBD1. CDR1 is MNHNS, CDR2 SASEGT, per germline. This CDR3 comprises 16 residues. With V trimmed by 4 bases and J by 5 bases, 11 bases remained unmatched. The CDR3 reads CASSGGLDRGYTEAFF. CDR3 in DNA: TGTGCCAGCAGTGGAGGCTTGGACAGGGGATATACTGAAGCTTTCTTT.

Many counts were recorded for this clone. The V call is TRBV11-2, the J call TRBJ2-5; 8 bases fit TRBD2. Germline values: CDR1 SGHAT, CDR2 FQNNGV. CDR3 length equals 14 residues. The V gene end was trimmed by 6 bases and the J gene end by 4 bases; junction bases not matched to a gene: 7. The CDR3 spells CASRLTSGGETQYF. CDR3 nucleotides: TGTGCCAGCAGACTCACTAGCGGAGGAGAGACCCAGTACTTC.

In regard to this clone: Other DNA sequences in this specimen translate into the identical CDR3. The chain has TRBV4-1 and TRBJ1-5; the D gene is possibly TRBD1 (5 bases). V was shortened by 4 bases and J by 4 bases, with 8 bases between the two germline ends. Germline V lookup: CDR1 MGHRA, CDR2 YSYEKL. The CDR3 covers 13 residues. Here the CDR3 DNA reads TGCGCCAGCAGCCCACAGGAGAATCAGCCCCAGCATTTT. This translates into CASSPQENQPQHF.

The V call is TRBV5-6, the J call TRBJ1-5; possibly TRBD1 for D (6 bases). V lost 3 bases, J lost 7 bases, and 14 bases lay in between. CDR1 is SGHDT, CDR2 YYEEEE, per germline. There are 14 residues in the CDR3. This CDR3 reads CASSSLGGAQPQHF. The CDR3 region has the DNA TGTGCCAGCAGCTCCCTTGGGGGGGCCCAGCCCCAGCATTTT.

The chain recombines TRBV5-1 with TRBJ2-7; TRBD1 matches at 9 bases. The CDR3 is 15 amino acids. Trimming at V came to 5 bases and at J to 5 bases, leaving 11 bases not matched to a gene. CDR1 is SGHRS, CDR2 YFSETQ, per germline. The CDR3 nucleotides are TGCGCCAGCAGGCGGGGACAGGGCGCCTCGAACGAGCAGTACTTC. Amino acid sequence: CASRRGQGASNEQYF. Combining the CDR3 with reference TRBV5-1 and TRBJ2-7 gives the whole variable domain KAGVTQTPRYLIKTRGQQVTLSCSPISGHRSVSWYQQTPGQGLQFLFEYFSETQRNKGNFPGRFSGRQFSNSRSEMNVSTLELGDSALYLCASRRGQGASNEQYFGPGTRLTVT.

A single count supports this clone. The CDR3 DNA is TGTGCCACCAGCAGAGGACAGGGGGCGCCTTACAATGAGCAGTTCTTC. Translated, it gives CATSRGQGAPYNEQFF. The rearrangement uses TRBV15 and TRBJ2-1, with TRBD1 identical over 10 bases. CDR1 and CDR2 (germline): LNHNV, YYDKDF (reference sequence). V shed 1 base, J shed 4 bases, and the junction held 4 bases outside the gene matches. This CDR3 region has 16 residues.

V gene TRBV4-1 combines with J gene TRBJ1-2; D might be TRBD1 (6 bases). The CDR3 runs 14 residues. Deletions cut 0 bases from V and 8 bases from J, with 13 bases between. Germline CDR1 MGHRA, CDR2 YSYEKL. The CDR3 reads CASSQDQGTQGYTF. The CDR3 bases are TGCGCCAGCAGCCAAGACCAGGGGACGCAGGGCTACACCTTC.

The V gene is TRBV30, the J gene TRBJ1-5; no clear D gene. CDR1 is GTSNPN, CDR2 SVGIG, per germline (reference sequence). V lost 2 bases and J lost 11, with 19 bases in between. CDR3 length: 14 amino acids. Written as DNA, the CDR3 is TGTGCCTGGAGTACCTGGACGGGGAAGAGGACCCAGCATTTT. Protein product: CAWSTWTGKRTQHF.

V usage is TRBV2 and J usage is TRBJ1-2; 9 nucleotides line up with TRBD1. The junction had 10 bases not matched to a gene; V was cut back by 3 bases and J by 8 bases. This CDR3 comprises 15 residues. Germline CDR1 reads SNHLY; CDR2 reads FYNNEI. The CDR3 protein is CASSDWKDRGTGYTF. The CDR3 DNA sequence: TGTGCCAGCAGTGACTGGAAGGACAGGGGTACGGGCTACACCTTC.

The V gene is TRBV5-1, the J gene TRBJ1-4; perhaps TRBD1 as D (5 bases). Germline CDR1 is SGHRS and CDR2 is YFSETQ. The CDR3 contains 14 residues. Deletions cut 5 bases from V and 7 bases from J, with 15 bases between. CDR3 in DNA: TGCGCCAGCAGAACACATCCCGGGGGTGAAAAACTGTTTTTT. Translated: CASRTHPGGEKLFF. The full variable domain, its missing parts supplied by reference TRBV5-1 and TRBJ1-4, is KAGVTQTPRYLIKTRGQQVTLSCSPISGHRSVSWYQQTPGQGLQFLFEYFSETQRNKGNFPGRFSGRQFSNSRSEMNVSTLELGDSALYLCASRTHPGGEKLFFGSGTQLSVL.